The next 30 T cell receptor beta chains were all read from a single sample in a study of CD8+ T cells in alopecia areata. Reverse transcription of extracted RNA yielded cDNA, which provided the sequencing template. Profiled with immunoSEQ multiplex PCR; TCRdb holds only in-frame clones, not every one. This table has 110,000 to 150,000 clones, roughly 53% appearing once. Here the sequenced sample was CD4+ T cells sorted from blood, taken at week 0. These TCRs come from a human donor with alopecia areata.

The chain has TRBV18 and TRBJ2-5; no reliable D call. The CDR3 consists of 11 residues. Germline V gene lookup returns CDR1 KGHSH and CDR2 LQKENI. V lost 3 bases and J lost 5, with 4 bases in between. CDR3 DNA: TGTGCCAGCTCACCTGACGAGACCCAGTACTTC. It translates to CASSPDETQYF.

The J gene is TRBJ2-1, the V gene TRBV13, with TRBD2 identical over 14 bases. The CDR3 runs 18 residues. V gave up 4 bases and J gave up 8 bases; unmatched junction bases: 13. CDR1 and CDR2 (germline): PRHDT, FYEKMQ (reference sequence). The CDR3 spells CASSSIPFQTSGGDEQFF. DNA for the CDR3: TGTGCCAGCAGCTCGATACCCTTTCAGACTAGCGGGGGGGATGAGCAGTTCTTC.

This clone was recorded only once. The CDR3 is CAWSVPTYEQYF. CDR3 sequence (DNA): TGTGCCTGGAGTGTACCGACCTACGAGCAGTACTTC. The chain joins TRBV30 to TRBJ2-7; no firm D call. Germline V gives CDR1 GTSNPN, CDR2 SVGIG (reference sequence). Between the trimmed V and J ends, which lost 0 bases and 2 bases, there was a span of 5 bases. The CDR3 runs 12 residues.

The chain carries TRBV5-1 and TRBJ2-3; D perhaps matches TRBD1 (5 bases). V was pared by 0 bases and J by 2 bases, with 7 bases between. The CDR3 contains 14 residues. CDR1 SGHRS and CDR2 YFSETQ come from the germline V gene. This CDR3 reads CASSLGQPTDTQYF. The CDR3 bases are TGCGCCAGCAGCTTGGGACAGCCCACAGATACGCAGTATTTT.

This sequence joins TRBV5-1 and TRBJ2-3; 8 bases line up with TRBD2. This CDR3 contains 15 residues. V gave up 2 bases and J gave up 0 bases; unmatched junction bases: 2. Germline loops: CDR1 SGHRS, CDR2 YFSETQ. CDR3 amino acids: CASSLAGESTDTQYF. The CDR3 bases are TGCGCCAGCAGCTTAGCGGGGGAAAGCACAGATACGCAGTATTTT.

Turning to this clone: Sequence at one end of the junction differs from germline and may be a read error. The V and J genes are TRBV11-3 and TRBJ2-3; TRBD1 matches 7 bases. This CDR3 is 15 amino acids long. CDR1 SGHNT and CDR2 YENEEA come from the germline V gene. The CDR3 spells CASSIDRASTDTQYF. The CDR3 region has the DNA TGTGCCAGCAGCATAGACAGGGCTAGCACAGATACGCAGTATTTT.

The gene calls are TRBV30 and TRBJ2-1; D gene ambiguous. This CDR3 contains 16 residues. In germline, CDR1 is GTSNPN, CDR2 SVGIG (reference sequence). Trimming took off 7 bases at V and 1 base at J, with 20 bases between the two ends. CDR3 residues: CAFRRVRIVSYNEQFF. The DNA for the CDR3 is TGTGCCTTCCGTCGCGTGAGGATAGTATCCTACAATGAGCAGTTCTTC. Complete variable domain (other parts from reference TRBV30 and TRBJ2-1): SQTIHQWPATLVQPVGSPLSLECTVEGTSNPNLYWYRQAAGRGLQLLFYSVGIGQISSEVPQNLSASRPQDRQFILSSKKLLLSDSGFYLCAFRRVRIVSYNEQFFGPGTRLTVL.

For this clone: Other DNA sequences in this sample translate to the same CDR3. The gene calls are TRBV29-1 and TRBJ2-7, with no clear D. Trimming took 4 bases from V and 1 from J, leaving 5 bases between them. Looked up from germline, CDR1 is SQVTM and CDR2 is ANQGSEA. This CDR3 comprises 11 residues. CDR3 nucleotides: TGCAGCGTTGGGCAGTCCTACGAGCAGTACTTC. Translated, it gives CSVGQSYEQYF.

This chain connects TRBV30 to TRBJ2-3; the match to TRBD2 covers 7 bases. The CDR3 loop spans 14 amino acids. With 0 bases clipped from V and 4 bases from J, the junction kept 4 bases outside the gene matches. The germline V gene has CDR1 GTSNPN and CDR2 SVGIG (reference sequence). The CDR3 bases are TGTGCCTGGAGTGTATCCCTAGCGGCAGATACGCAGTATTTT. Its protein product is CAWSVSLAADTQYF.

The gene calls are TRBV7-2 and TRBJ1-5; D remains unclear. Per the germline V gene, CDR1 is SGHTA and CDR2 is FQGNSA. Trimming cost V 5 bases and J 5 bases, with 10 bases left between them. This CDR3 region has 13 residues. CDR3 loop: CASSPALDQPQHF. The CDR3 region has the DNA TGTGCCAGCAGCCCAGCACTGGATCAGCCCCAGCATTTT.

The chain has TRBV30 and TRBJ2-1, with TRBD1 matching 11 bases. Germline assignment: CDR1 GTSNPN and CDR2 SVGIG (reference sequence). CDR3 length equals 15 residues. V trimming: 0 bases; J trimming: 7 bases; junction bases outside the gene matches: 5. The CDR3: CAWSVGQGAGNEQFF. For the CDR3, the DNA is TGTGCCTGGAGTGTAGGACAGGGGGCTGGTAATGAGCAGTTCTTC.

The V and J genes are TRBV15 and TRBJ1-5; 8 nucleotides line up with TRBD1. The CDR3 is made up of 17 amino acids. CDR1 is LNHNV, CDR2 YYDKDF, per germline (reference sequence). The V gene end was trimmed by 1 base and the J gene end by 8 bases; junction bases not matched to a gene: 13. DNA for the CDR3: TGTGCCACCAGCAGAGGGACAGGGAGGAGATCTTCGGAGCCCCAGCATTTT. This codes for CATSRGTGRRSSEPQHF.

This clone has only a few counts. The rearrangement uses TRBV11-2 and TRBJ1-6, with a possible D match to TRBD1 (6 bases). This CDR3 has 15 amino acids. Germline V gene sequence: CDR1 SGHAT, CDR2 FQNNGV. Trimming took off 4 bases at V and 10 bases at J, with 17 bases between the two ends. The CDR3 protein is CASSSTGTSGSPLHF. DNA of the CDR3: TGTGCCAGCAGCTCCACCGGGACATCTGGATCACCCCTCCACTTT. Using reference TRBV11-2 and TRBJ1-6 for the parts outside the CDR3, the full variable domain is EAGVAQSPRYKIIEKRQSVAFWCNPISGHATLYWYQQILGQGPKLLIQFQNNGVVDDSQLPKDRFSAERLKGVDSTLKIQPAKLEDSAVYLCASSSTGTSGSPLHFGNGTRLTVT.

With respect to this clone: Other DNA variants within this sample encode the same CDR3. V is TRBV30 and J is TRBJ1-1, with 7 bases fitting TRBD1. This CDR3 has 13 amino acids. V dropped 2 bases and J dropped 1; count of bases not matched to a gene: 1. Germline CDR1 GTSNPN, CDR2 SVGIG (reference sequence). This chain's CDR3 is CAWSRTGNTEAFF. The CDR3 DNA follows: TGTGCCTGGAGTAGGACAGGGAACACTGAAGCTTTCTTT.

This clone was detected a few times. V gene TRBV27 combines with J gene TRBJ1-2, with 8 bases lining up with TRBD1. The germline gives CDR1 MNHEY, CDR2 SMNVEV (reference sequence). Trimming cost V 2 bases and J 6 bases; bases outside gene matches: 8. This CDR3 is built from 15 residues. CDR3 region: CASSLTGQGIDGYTF. CDR3 DNA: TGTGCCAGCAGTTTAACAGGACAGGGAATCGATGGCTACACCTTC.

V and J are TRBV5-4 and TRBJ2-7, with 8 bases fitting TRBD2. Losses at the gene ends were 4 bases for V and 3 bases for J; bases not matched to a gene: 9. Germline values: CDR1 SGHNT, CDR2 YYREEE (reference sequence). This CDR3 has 15 residues. CDR3 sequence (DNA): TGTGCCAGCAGCACCGGGACTAGTCTGATCTACGAGCAGTACTTC. Its translation is CASSTGTSLIYEQYF.

This chain connects TRBV5-1 to TRBJ1-2; D unclear. CDR1 and CDR2 from the germline V gene are SGHRS and YFSETQ. The CDR3 spans 13 residues. V lost 0 bases and J 6 bases, leaving 9 bases between the germline ends. The CDR3 DNA is TGCGCCAGCAGCTTGGGGACCGCTCATGGCTACACCTTC. This encodes CASSLGTAHGYTF.

The chain couples TRBV6-5 to TRBJ1-2; tentative D call: TRBD1 (5 bases). V was clipped by 7 bases and J by 7 bases, with 10 bases between them. This CDR3 region has 11 residues. CDR1 and CDR2 (germline): MNHEY, SVGAGI. CDR3 bases: TGTGCCAGCACCCGGGGGTCTGGCTACACCTTC. Translated, it gives CASTRGSGYTF.

The DNA of the CDR3 is TGTGCCAGCAGTTACAATATAGGGTGGTATGGCTACACCTTC. As protein: CASSYNIGWYGYTF. J is TRBJ1-2 and V is TRBV6-5; D is uncertain. There are 14 residues in the CDR3. CDR1 and CDR2 (germline): MNHEY, SVGAGI. V gave up 2 bases and J gave up 5 bases, with 12 bases separating them.

The chain employs TRBV7-2 and TRBJ2-1; 13 nucleotides agree with TRBD2. Per the germline V gene, CDR1 is SGHTA and CDR2 is FQGNSA. This CDR3 has 16 amino acids. The V gene end was trimmed by 6 bases and the J gene end by 5 bases; junction bases not matched to a gene: 7. CDR3 sequence: CASSPGLAGDHNEQFF. The CDR3, as DNA: TGTGCCAGCAGTCCCGGACTAGCGGGGGATCACAATGAGCAGTTCTTC.

The V call is TRBV7-2, the J call TRBJ2-7; D not resolved. Per germline, CDR1 SGHTA and CDR2 FQGNSA. The CDR3 covers 13 residues. The germline V and J ends were trimmed by 0 bases and 7 bases, with 10 bases remaining between them. The CDR3 coding sequence is TGTGCCAGCAGCTTAGCGCTTTCCGGGGAGCAGTACTTC. This gives the protein CASSLALSGEQYF. The whole variable domain, filled in from reference TRBV7-2 and TRBJ2-7, reads GAGVSQSPSNKVTEKGKDVELRCDPISGHTALYWYRQSLGQGLEFLIYFQGNSAPDKSGLPSDRFSAERTGGSVSTLTIQRTQQEDSAVYLCASSLALSGEQYFGPGTRLTVT.

The table lists this clone with a few counts. The V and J genes are TRBV30 and TRBJ1-4; D gene unclear. CDR1 is GTSNPN and CDR2 is SVGIG in the germline V gene (reference sequence). The germline V and J ends were trimmed by 1 base and 8 bases, with 8 bases remaining between them. This CDR3 has 12 amino acids. The CDR3 DNA is TGTGCCTGGAGTGCCCTCGGGGAAAAACTGTTTTTT. Translated, it gives CAWSALGEKLFF. Complete variable domain (other parts from reference TRBV30 and TRBJ1-4): SQTIHQWPATLVQPVGSPLSLECTVEGTSNPNLYWYRQAAGRGLQLLFYSVGIGQISSEVPQNLSASRPQDRQFILSSKKLLLSDSGFYLCAWSALGEKLFFGSGTQLSVL.

The chain couples TRBV30 to TRBJ1-5; 10 nucleotides match TRBD1. Germline lookup yields CDR1 GTSNPN and CDR2 SVGIG (reference sequence). The CDR3 has 15 residues. With 2 bases clipped from V and 3 bases from J, the junction kept 4 bases outside the gene matches. The CDR3 region is CAWSFGTGDNQPQHF. In nucleotides, the CDR3 is TGTGCCTGGAGTTTCGGGACAGGGGACAATCAGCCCCAGCATTTT.

The genes are TRBV29-1 and TRBJ2-5; D unclear. Trimming removed 3 bases from V and 2 bases from J, with 13 bases in between. Per germline, CDR1 SQVTM and CDR2 ANQGSEA. The CDR3 consists of 14 residues. This chain's CDR3 is CSVDRSGRQETQYF. CDR3 sequence (DNA): TGCAGCGTTGATCGGTCCGGTAGGCAAGAGACCCAGTACTTC.

The chain carries TRBV5-4 and TRBJ2-3, with 9 positions matching TRBD1. V was pared by 7 bases and J by 2 bases, with 2 bases of the junction left unmatched. The CDR3 length is 13 residues. Per germline, CDR1 SGHNT and CDR2 YYREEE (reference sequence). CDR3 in amino acids: CASGDRDTDTQYF. Written as DNA, the CDR3 is TGTGCCAGCGGGGACAGGGACACAGATACGCAGTATTTT.

Note on this clone: Different DNA sequences within this sample yield the same CDR3. DNA for the CDR3: TGTGCCAGCAGCTCGAGAGAGACCCAGTACTTC. Its protein is CASSSRETQYF. The V gene is TRBV7-8, the J gene TRBJ2-5; D remains ambiguous. The CDR3 runs to 11 residues. With 4 bases removed from V and 4 bases from J, the gap between germline ends came to 4 bases. Germline CDR1 reads SGHVS; CDR2 reads FQNEAQ.

This chain links TRBV10-3 with TRBJ1-2; possibly TRBD1 for D (6 bases). Germline values: CDR1 ENHRY, CDR2 SYGVKD. V was trimmed by 6 bases and J by 3 bases, leaving 11 bases between them. The CDR3 contains 13 residues. The CDR3 protein is CAISRDTDYGYTF. As DNA, the CDR3 is TGTGCCATCAGCCGGGACACGGACTATGGCTACACCTTC.

The rearrangement joins TRBV30 to TRBJ2-1; D is perhaps TRBD1 (6 bases). This CDR3 is built from 13 residues. V was pared by 2 bases and J by 2 bases, with 7 bases between. CDR1 is GTSNPN, CDR2 SVGIG, per germline (reference sequence). The DNA of the CDR3 is TGTGCCTGGAGTTGGACAGCCTACAATGAGCAGTTCTTC. This gives the protein CAWSWTAYNEQFF. The full variable domain, its missing parts supplied by reference TRBV30 and TRBJ2-1, is SQTIHQWPATLVQPVGSPLSLECTVEGTSNPNLYWYRQAAGRGLQLLFYSVGIGQISSEVPQNLSASRPQDRQFILSSKKLLLSDSGFYLCAWSWTAYNEQFFGPGTRLTVL.

The genes are TRBV5-6 and TRBJ1-1; D unclear. CDR3 length: 12 residues. From germline, CDR1 is SGHDT and CDR2 YYEEEE. The V gene lost 2 bases and the J gene lost 4 bases, with 6 bases spanning the gap. This CDR3 is CASSFKVTEAFF. In nucleotides, the CDR3 is TGTGCCAGCAGCTTTAAGGTCACTGAAGCTTTCTTT.

This clone has a single count. The J gene is TRBJ2-7, the V gene TRBV29-1; 9 bases are a match to TRBD1. V dropped 7 bases and J dropped 4; count of bases not matched to a gene: 17. There are 16 residues in the CDR3. CDR1 and CDR2 (germline): SQVTM, ANQGSEA. In DNA form, the CDR3 reads TGCAGCGCTCAAGCCTCCCGGGACAGGGTAGGGTACGAGCAGTACTTC. Translation: CSAQASRDRVGYEQYF.